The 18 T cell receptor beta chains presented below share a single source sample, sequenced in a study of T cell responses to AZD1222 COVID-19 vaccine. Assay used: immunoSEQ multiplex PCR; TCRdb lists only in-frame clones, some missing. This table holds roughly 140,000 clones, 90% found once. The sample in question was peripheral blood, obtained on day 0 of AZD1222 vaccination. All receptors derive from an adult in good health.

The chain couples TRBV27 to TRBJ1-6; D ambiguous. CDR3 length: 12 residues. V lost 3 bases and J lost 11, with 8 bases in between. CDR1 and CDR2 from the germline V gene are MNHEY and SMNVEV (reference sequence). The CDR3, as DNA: TGTGCCAGCAGTTTTAATGGTGCACCCCTCCACTTT. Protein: CASSFNGAPLHF.

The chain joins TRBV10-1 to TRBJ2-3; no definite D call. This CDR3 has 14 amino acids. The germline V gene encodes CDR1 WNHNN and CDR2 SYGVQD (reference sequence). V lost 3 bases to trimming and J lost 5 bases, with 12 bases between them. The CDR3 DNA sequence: TGCGCCAGCAGTGAAAGGTTTCAAGGAGATACGCAGTATTTT. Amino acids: CASSERFQGDTQYF.

In nucleotides, the CDR3 is TGTGCCAGCAGTACACAACGGGACAGACCCAACGAGCAGTACTTC. As protein: CASSTQRDRPNEQYF. The chain uses TRBV28 and TRBJ2-7; 7 bases align to TRBD1. The CDR3 extends over 15 amino acids. The V and J ends lost 5 bases and 5 bases, in that order; junction bases with no gene match: 12. Germline V CDR1 and CDR2: MDHEN, SYDVKM.

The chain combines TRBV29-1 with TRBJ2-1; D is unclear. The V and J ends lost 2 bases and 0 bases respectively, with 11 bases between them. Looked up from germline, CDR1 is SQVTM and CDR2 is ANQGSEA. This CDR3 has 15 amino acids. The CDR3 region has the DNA TGCAGCGTTGAAAGTGCCGGTGGCTCCTACAATGAGCAGTTCTTC. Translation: CSVESAGGSYNEQFF.

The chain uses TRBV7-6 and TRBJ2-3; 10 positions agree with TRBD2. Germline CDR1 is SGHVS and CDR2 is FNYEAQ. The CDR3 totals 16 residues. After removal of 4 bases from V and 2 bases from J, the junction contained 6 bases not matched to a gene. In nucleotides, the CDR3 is TGTGCCAGCAGCTCTACTAGCGGGGCCACCACAGATACGCAGTATTTT. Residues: CASSSTSGATTDTQYF.

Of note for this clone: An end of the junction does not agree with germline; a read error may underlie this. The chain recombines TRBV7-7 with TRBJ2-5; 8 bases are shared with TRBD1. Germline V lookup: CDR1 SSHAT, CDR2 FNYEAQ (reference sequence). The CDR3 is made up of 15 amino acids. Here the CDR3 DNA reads TGTGCTAGCAGCTTAGCTGGGACAGGCCAAGAGACCCAGTACTTC. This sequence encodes CASSLAGTGQETQYF.

This CDR3 is CASSEFAGPLSRGYTF. CDR3 bases: TGTGCCAGCAGTGAGTTCGCAGGGCCCCTCTCGCGTGGCTACACCTTC. The V gene is TRBV2, the J gene TRBJ1-2; D perhaps matches TRBD1 (5 bases). Germline CDR1 is SNHLY and CDR2 is FYNNEI. The CDR3 has 16 amino acids. Trimming pared 3 bases from V and 7 bases from J, leaving 21 bases between.

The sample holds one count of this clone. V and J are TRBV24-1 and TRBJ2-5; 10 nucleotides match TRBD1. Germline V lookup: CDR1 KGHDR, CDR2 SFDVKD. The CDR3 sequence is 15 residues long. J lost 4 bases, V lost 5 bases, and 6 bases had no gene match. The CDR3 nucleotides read TGTGCCACCAGTGCCGGGACAGGGGTCCGAGAGACCCAGTACTTC. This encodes CATSAGTGVRETQYF.

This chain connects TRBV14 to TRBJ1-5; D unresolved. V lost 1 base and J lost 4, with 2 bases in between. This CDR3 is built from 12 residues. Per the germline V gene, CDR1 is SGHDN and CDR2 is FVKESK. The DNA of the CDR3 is TGTGCCAGCAGCCAAGGAAATCAGCCCCAGCATTTT. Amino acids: CASSQGNQPQHF.

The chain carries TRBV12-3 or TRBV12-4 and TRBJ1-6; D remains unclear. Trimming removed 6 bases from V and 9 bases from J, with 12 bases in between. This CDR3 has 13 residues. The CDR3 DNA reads TGTGCCAGCAGCTCACTAATAGGTTCACCCCTCCACTTT. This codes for CASSSLIGSPLHF.

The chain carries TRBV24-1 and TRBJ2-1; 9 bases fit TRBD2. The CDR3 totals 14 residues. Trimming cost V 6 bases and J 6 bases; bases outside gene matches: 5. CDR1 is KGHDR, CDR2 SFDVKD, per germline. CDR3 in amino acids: CATSQGLASNEQFF. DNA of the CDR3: TGTGCCACCAGTCAGGGACTAGCATCCAATGAGCAGTTCTTC.

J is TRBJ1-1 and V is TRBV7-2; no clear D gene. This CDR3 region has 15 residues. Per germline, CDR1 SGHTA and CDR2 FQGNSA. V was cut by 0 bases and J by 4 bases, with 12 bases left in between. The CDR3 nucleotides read TGTGCCAGCAGCTTAGCGGTGGGGTTCGGCACTGAAGCTTTCTTT. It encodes CASSLAVGFGTEAFF.

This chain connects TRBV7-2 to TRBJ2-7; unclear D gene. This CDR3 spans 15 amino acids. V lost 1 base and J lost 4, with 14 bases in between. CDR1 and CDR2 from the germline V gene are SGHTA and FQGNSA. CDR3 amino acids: CASSLVSQERYEQYF. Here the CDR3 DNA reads TGTGCCAGCAGCTTAGTGTCGCAGGAGAGGTACGAGCAGTACTTC.

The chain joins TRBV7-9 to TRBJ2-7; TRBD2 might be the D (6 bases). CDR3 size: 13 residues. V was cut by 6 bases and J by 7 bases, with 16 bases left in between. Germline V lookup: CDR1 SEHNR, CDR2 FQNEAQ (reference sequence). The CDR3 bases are TGTGCCAGCAGTCCTACGGGGGTACAGGAGCAGTACTTC. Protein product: CASSPTGVQEQYF.

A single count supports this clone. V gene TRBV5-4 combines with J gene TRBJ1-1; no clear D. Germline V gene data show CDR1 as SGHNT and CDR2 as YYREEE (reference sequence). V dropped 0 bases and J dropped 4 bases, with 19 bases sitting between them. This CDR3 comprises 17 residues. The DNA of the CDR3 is TGTGCCAGCAGCTTGGGGGCTGGCTGGAGGGTAAGCACTGAAGCTTTCTTT. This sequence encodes CASSLGAGWRVSTEAFF.

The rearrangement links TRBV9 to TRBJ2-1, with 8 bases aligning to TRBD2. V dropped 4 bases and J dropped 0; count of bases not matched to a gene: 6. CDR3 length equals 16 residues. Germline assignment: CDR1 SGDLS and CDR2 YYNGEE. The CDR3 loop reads CASSPTGTSSYNEQFF. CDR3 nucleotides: TGTGCCAGCAGCCCTACCGGGACTAGCTCCTACAATGAGCAGTTCTTC.

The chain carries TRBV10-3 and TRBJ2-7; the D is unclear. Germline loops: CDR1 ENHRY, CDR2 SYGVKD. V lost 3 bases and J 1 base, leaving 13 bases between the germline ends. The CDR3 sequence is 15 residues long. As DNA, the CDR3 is TGTGCCATCAGTGAACCCCTATTCCAGTCCTACGAGCAGTACTTC. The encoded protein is CAISEPLFQSYEQYF.

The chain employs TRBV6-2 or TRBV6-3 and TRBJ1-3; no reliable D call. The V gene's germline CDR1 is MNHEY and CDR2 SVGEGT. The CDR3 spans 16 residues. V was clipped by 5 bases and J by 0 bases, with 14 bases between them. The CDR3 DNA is TGTGCCAGCAGTCCCGACAACCTGAGCTCTGGAAACACCATATATTTT. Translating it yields CASSPDNLSSGNTIYF.